This TCR beta chain was captured by sequencing in a study of CD8 T cell repertoires and HIV-1 epitope variants. Study summary: Separate wells received one of Twenty-five Gag or Nef variant peptides. Controls were a CMV, EBV and flu pool, Ebola AY9, and no peptide. Separate from the cultures, 1M uncultured T cells served as baseline. Study-wide findings and caveats: Nef KF9 drew about 5 clonotypes and HW9 one, without TAALDMSHF responses.

The data were produced by immunoSEQ multiplex PCR, yet TCRdb's version contains in-frame clones alone and is incomplete. The sample has a few thousand clones, around 71% seen once. Remarks on this clone: Its antigen is not known.

This receptor was obtained from a male donor with HIV. Sequencing was done on a sample of cultured CD8+ T cells derived from PBMCs.

CDR3 amino acids: CASHISPGAGETQYF. CDR3 nucleotide sequence: TGCGCCAGCCATATCTCCCCGGGGGCGGGGGAGACCCAGTACTTC. The V call is TRBV5-1, the J call TRBJ2-5, with D perhaps assigned TRBD1 or TRBD2 (6 bases each). V was cut by 7 bases and J by 5 bases, with 21 bases left in between. CDR3 size: 15 residues. Germline V gene lookup returns CDR1 SGHRS and CDR2 YFSETQ. Together with reference TRBV5-1 and TRBJ2-5, the CDR3 gives the full variable domain: KAGVTQTPRYLIKTRGQQVTLSCSPISGHRSVSWYQQTPGQGLQFLFEYFSETQRNKGNFPGRFSGRQFSNSRSEMNVSTLELGDSALYLCASHISPGAGETQYFGPGTRLLVL.